These 26 T cell receptor beta chains were all obtained from the same sample, sequenced in a study of CD8 T cells in ankylosing spondylitis. TCRdb independently ran MiXCR on the 5' RACE reads; one entry per CDR3 protein. The sample carries 250,000 to 400,000 distinct CDR3 sequences, roughly 12% recorded once. Sequencing was performed on blood, either unsorted or a sorted T cell fraction (not recorded which). The origin of the receptors is a female donor with ankylosing spondylitis or in good health (not recorded which).

About this clonotype: This sequence may be a read error, since a much larger clone differs from it by one base. The chain has TRBV20-1 and TRBJ2-2, with a possible D match to TRBD2 (6 bases). The germline gives CDR1 DFQATT, CDR2 SNEGSKA (reference sequence). CDR3 length: 17 amino acids. The CDR3 region is CCARDRVRLDGTGELFF. CDR3 DNA: TGCTGTGCTAGAGATCGTGTGAGACTAGATGGCACCGGGGAGCTGTTTTTT.

This clonotype was counted many times. The genes are TRBV4-1 and TRBJ2-1; 11 positions match TRBD2. J was trimmed by 11 bases and V by 5 bases; bases with no gene match: 14. From germline, CDR1 is MGHRA and CDR2 YSYEKL. CDR3 length: 16 residues. In DNA, the CDR3 is TGCGCCAGCAGCTCCACCCCGGGACTAGCGGAAATTAAGCAGTTCTTC. Its translation: CASSSTPGLAEIKQFF.

In its sample, this clonotype was seen many times. The chain uses TRBV28 and TRBJ2-6, with D perhaps TRBD2 (5 bases). CDR1 is MDHEN, CDR2 SYDVKM, per germline. The CDR3 covers 13 residues. V was trimmed by 11 bases and J by 0 bases, leaving 8 bases between them. The CDR3 DNA reads TGTGCCGTGGAGGACTCTGGGGCCAACGTCCTGACTTTC. Translated, it gives CAVEDSGANVLTF.

This clonotype occurred many times. As DNA, the CDR3 is TGTGCCAGCAGTTTGGGACATAAGAACACTGAAGCTTTCTTT. It yields the protein CASSLGHKNTEAFF. The chain has TRBV6-5 and TRBJ1-1; possible D gene TRBD1, 6 bases. The CDR3 runs 14 residues. The V and J ends lost 4 bases and 1 base respectively, with 10 bases between them. Germline V gives CDR1 MNHEY, CDR2 SVGAGI.

On this clonotype itself: A much larger clone differs by one base, so this may be a read error. J is TRBJ1-5 and V is TRBV6-1; TRBD1 matches at 8 bases. The V gene's germline CDR1 is MNHNS and CDR2 SASEGT. This CDR3 is 13 amino acids long. The CDR3 bases are TGTGCCAGCAGTCCAGGGGGCCGGCAGCCCAAGCATTTT. Residues: CASSPGGRQPKHF.

This clonotype was seen at least ten times. V and J are TRBV29-1 and TRBJ2-1; 8 bases line up with TRBD2. Germline V gene data show CDR1 as SQVTM and CDR2 as ANQGSEA. There are 17 residues in the CDR3. V lost 7 bases to trimming and J lost 2 bases; unmatched junction nucleotides: 16. CDR3 nucleotide sequence: TGCAGCGCTAGGAGCCCTCTGGCGGGAGGCACCTACAATGAGCAGTTCTTC. This sequence encodes CSARSPLAGGTYNEQFF.

For this clonotype: One end of the junction is discordant with germline, which a read error may explain. The J gene is TRBJ2-3, the V gene TRBV5-1, with D unclear. CDR1 and CDR2 (germline): SGHRS, YFSETQ. There are 13 residues in the CDR3. The CDR3 sequence is CASRHPSTDAQYF. In DNA, the CDR3 is TGCGCCAGCCGCCACCCCAGCACAGATGCGCAGTATTTT.

This clonotype occurred many times. J is TRBJ1-1 and V is TRBV10-3; 8 bases line up with TRBD1. This CDR3 spans 12 amino acids. Germline CDR1 reads ENHRY; CDR2 reads SYGVKD. The trim removed 6 bases at V and 4 bases at J, leaving 1 base unmatched. The DNA for the CDR3 is TGTGCCATCAGCGGGACAGGCACTGAAGCTTTCTTT. It encodes CAISGTGTEAFF.

This clonotype was recorded at least ten times. The chain employs TRBV20-1 and TRBJ1-2; possible D gene TRBD1, 5 bases. Between the trimmed V and J ends, which lost 6 bases and 2 bases, there was a span of 16 bases. The CDR3 runs to 14 residues. The germline V gene encodes CDR1 DFQATT and CDR2 SNEGSKA (reference sequence). As DNA, the CDR3 is TGCAGTGCCGACGGAGGAGGGGTGAACTATGGCTACACCTTC. Translating gives CSADGGGVNYGYTF.

This clonotype came up many times. The chain recombines TRBV29-1 with TRBJ1-2; D is unresolved. This CDR3 is 14 amino acids long. The V end was cut by 8 bases, the J end by 4 bases, with 20 bases between. Germline values: CDR1 SQVTM, CDR2 ANQGSEA. The CDR3 sequence: CSSGPAAQSYGYTF. CDR3 nucleotide sequence: TGCAGCTCCGGGCCCGCCGCGCAGAGCTATGGCTACACCTTC.

This clonotype was recorded many times. CDR3 coding DNA: TGCGCCAGCAGCTGGGGGGGATCCGCGAACACCGGGGAGCTGTTTTTT. This sequence encodes CASSWGGSANTGELFF. The chain carries TRBV5-1 and TRBJ2-2, with TRBD2 identical over 7 bases. V lost 3 bases to trimming and J lost 0 bases; unmatched junction nucleotides: 5. The length of the CDR3 is 16 residues. Germline CDR1 is SGHRS and CDR2 is YFSETQ.

This clonotype was found many times. The V call is TRBV6-5, the J call TRBJ1-3; D uncertain. V was trimmed by 2 bases and J by 4 bases, leaving 6 bases between them. This CDR3 is 13 amino acids long. The germline CDR1 and CDR2 sequences are MNHEY and SVGAGI. For the CDR3, the DNA is TGTGCCAGCAGTTACCGAGCGGGAAACACCATATATTTT. Translated: CASSYRAGNTIYF.

This clonotype has a handful of counts. This chain joins TRBV3-1 and TRBJ2-1; 8 nucleotides line up with TRBD2. The junction had 18 bases not matched to a gene; V was cut back by 0 bases and J by 8 bases. The CDR3 consists of 19 residues. Per the germline V gene, CDR1 is LGHDT and CDR2 is YNNKEL (reference sequence). The CDR3 nucleotides read TGTGCCAGCAGCCAAGAGAGCCAGCGGGGGTTCCCAATGGTATATGAGCAGTTCTTC. This translates into CASSQESQRGFPMVYEQFF.

This clonotype was detected many times. This chain links TRBV25-1 with TRBJ2-7; tentative D call: TRBD2 (6 bases). Germline lookup yields CDR1 MGHDK and CDR2 SYGVNS. With 1 base removed from V and 3 bases from J, the gap between germline ends came to 7 bases. The CDR3 contains 13 residues. CDR3: CASSEWGLYEQYF. Here the CDR3 DNA reads TGTGCCAGCAGTGAATGGGGACTCTACGAGCAGTACTTC.

The sample holds many counts of this clonotype. The V call is TRBV20-1, the J call TRBJ2-7; 7 bases agree with TRBD2. This CDR3 is built from 16 residues. The junction had 13 bases not matched to a gene; V was cut back by 0 bases and J by 5 bases. Looked up from germline, CDR1 is DFQATT and CDR2 is SNEGSKA (reference sequence). The CDR3 spells CSARDIGGLVRHEQYF. The CDR3 nucleotides read TGCAGTGCTAGAGATATCGGAGGACTAGTTCGTCACGAGCAGTACTTC.

This clonotype was seen ten or more times. The genes are TRBV28 and TRBJ1-5; D perhaps matches TRBD1 (5 bases). This CDR3 spans 16 amino acids. Trimming cost V 6 bases and J 3 bases, with 18 bases left between them. CDR1 and CDR2 from the germline V gene are MDHEN and SYDVKM. CDR3 DNA sequence: TGTGCCAGCAGCTCTCCCACCGACAGATTCAATCAGCCCCAGCATTTT. Translated, it gives CASSSPTDRFNQPQHF.

Only a few counts were recorded for this clonotype. The chain has TRBV2 and TRBJ1-1; D unresolved. The V and J ends lost 3 bases and 1 base respectively, with 12 bases between them. This CDR3 contains 15 residues. Germline CDR1 reads SNHLY; CDR2 reads FYNNEI. CDR3 region: CASSEALIGNTEAFF. DNA of the CDR3: TGTGCCAGCAGTGAGGCTTTAATTGGGAACACTGAAGCTTTCTTT.

A remark on this clonotype: A much larger clone is a single base away; this may be a read error. The chain uses TRBV6-5 and TRBJ2-1; TRBD2 aligns across 8 bases. The V gene's germline CDR1 is MNHEY and CDR2 SVGAGI. CDR3 length equals 19 residues. CDR3 region: CASSYQGGISGTSYNEQLF. The DNA of the CDR3 is TGTGCCAGCAGTTACCAAGGAGGGATTAGCGGGACCTCCTACAATGAGCAGTTGTTC.

The chain employs TRBV28 and TRBJ2-1; 9 bases align to TRBD2. Unmatched junction bases numbered 16, after V lost 3 bases and J lost 7 bases. Germline V gene lookup returns CDR1 MDHEN and CDR2 SYDVKM. This CDR3 has 18 residues. The CDR3 loop is CASSFLAGHYSLRNEQFF. The CDR3 DNA sequence: TGTGCCAGCAGTTTCCTAGCGGGACATTACAGCCTTAGGAATGAGCAGTTCTTC. Looking up the rest from reference TRBV28 and TRBJ2-1 gives the full variable domain: DVKVTQSSRYLVKRTGEKVFLECVQDMDHENMFWYRQDPGLGLRLIYFSYDVKMKEKGDIPEGYSVSREKKERFSLILESASTNQTSMYLCASSFLAGHYSLRNEQFFGPGTRLTVL.

The chain combines TRBV6-1 with TRBJ1-5, with D uncertain. Germline V gene data show CDR1 as MNHNS and CDR2 as SASEGT. The germline V and J ends were trimmed by 4 bases and 2 bases, with 9 bases remaining between them. The CDR3 totals 14 residues. Written as DNA, the CDR3 is TGTGCCAGCAGTGTCGGGGTAGGCAATCAGCCCCAGCATTTT. Residues: CASSVGVGNQPQHF.

This clonotype was counted ten times or more. The gene calls are TRBV27 and TRBJ2-5; the match to TRBD2 covers 13 bases. The CDR3 consists of 18 residues. CDR1 and CDR2 (germline): MNHEY, SMNVEV (reference sequence). V shed 5 bases, J shed 4 bases, and the junction held 13 bases outside the gene matches. The CDR3 protein is CASSKDRGTSGERETQYF. Here the CDR3 DNA reads TGTGCCAGCAGTAAGGATAGGGGGACTAGCGGGGAACGAGAGACCCAGTACTTC.

In its sample, this clonotype was seen many times. V usage is TRBV20-1 and J usage is TRBJ1-6; TRBD1 matches 7 bases. Trimming took 3 bases from V and 7 from J; bases not matched to a gene: 9. This CDR3 has 15 residues. In germline, CDR1 is DFQATT, CDR2 SNEGSKA (reference sequence). CDR3 protein: CSASLGTVTNSPLHF. The CDR3 bases are TGCAGTGCTAGCCTCGGGACAGTCACCAATTCACCCCTCCACTTT.

This chain links TRBV6-2 or TRBV6-3 with TRBJ1-1; D is perhaps TRBD1 (5 bases). Trimming took off 5 bases at V and 8 bases at J, with 9 bases between the two ends. CDR3 length: 11 residues. Germline CDR1 and CDR2: MNHEY and SVGEGT. The CDR3 protein is CASSPGWEAFF. The CDR3, as DNA: TGTGCCAGCAGTCCAGGGTGGGAAGCTTTCTTT.

This clonotype was seen many times. The rearrangement links TRBV6-6 to TRBJ2-3; a possible D gene is TRBD1 (6 bases). Trimming took off 6 bases at V and 4 bases at J, with 11 bases between the two ends. Germline loops: CDR1 MNHNY, CDR2 SVGAGI (reference sequence). CDR3 size: 13 residues. CDR3 nucleotide sequence: TGTGCCAGCAGCCTACAGGGTTCAGATACGCAGTATTTT. It translates to CASSLQGSDTQYF.

The V call is TRBV29-1, the J call TRBJ2-7; 8 nucleotides match TRBD1. The CDR3 totals 13 residues. Germline V gene lookup returns CDR1 SQVTM and CDR2 ANQGSEA. The V and J ends lost 6 bases and 3 bases, in that order; junction bases with no gene match: 7. CDR3 sequence: CSVNTGGFYEQYF. The CDR3, as DNA: TGCAGCGTCAATACAGGGGGGTTCTACGAGCAGTACTTC.

The CDR3 region is CASSPSSGTAFTPTYEQYF. In nucleotides, the CDR3 is TGTGCCAGCAGCCCCAGCTCGGGGACAGCTTTTACGCCTACCTACGAGCAGTACTTC. The V and J genes are TRBV7-3 and TRBJ2-7, with TRBD1 identical over 7 bases. Trimming cost V 5 bases and J 2 bases; bases outside gene matches: 21. The CDR3 is 19 amino acids. Germline assignment: CDR1 SGHTA and CDR2 FQGTGA.